Sequencing of this T cell receptor (beta chain) was carried out in a study of shared clonotypes between healthy human individuals. Germline assignment: CDR1 WNHNN and CDR2 SYGVQD (reference sequence). V shed 4 bases and J shed 11 bases, with 8 bases lying between them. This CDR3 has 10 residues. Sequencing used immunoSEQ multiplex PCR; TCRdb keeps in-frame clones, though not all of them. The sample comprises about 2.1 million clones, just under 95% of which are singletons, and about 1.6% rests with the top ten. Cells designated naive CD8 were CD45RO-negative and were positively selected for CCR7, with terminally differentiated effector memory CD45RA+ cells excluded.

Sequencing used naive CD8+ T cells from PBMCs. This TCR was recovered from a man aged 18 to 30 in good health. Some clones in this sample may be carry-over from other donors' samples. This chain connects TRBV10-1 to TRBJ1-1; D ambiguous. CDR3 sequence (DNA): TGCGCCAGCAGTGGTTTTCTTGCTTTCTTT. Translation gives CASSGFLAFF.